These T cell receptor beta chains were read from a single sample in a study of T-cell reconstitution after alpha-beta-depleted transplantation in children. TCRdb used MiXCR to reprocess the PCR reads, holding one entry per CDR3 protein. The table shows approximately 640,000 distinct CDR3 sequences, with around a sixth occurring only once. The specimen was PBMCs from the stem cell graft donor, collected from the stem cell graft. The receptors were gathered from a human donor who donated a stem cell graft to a child with acute myeloid leukemia. CDR3s include the opening cysteine and the closing phenylalanine or tryptophan. Each record gives: V gene, J gene, clone size, D gene, CDR3 protein, CDR3 DNA. D genes are given only for firm matches. The listing skips clone size in some rows; elsewhere it reads once, few, many or a size class.

TRBV29-1	TRBJ2-3	many	-	CSVGWAVTDTQYF	TGCAGCGTTGGATGGGCTGTCACAGATACGCAGTATTTT
TRBV20-1	TRBJ2-5	few	-	CCASPLRGGAYQETQYF	TGCTGTGCTAGCCCCCTCCGCGGGGGCGCGTACCAAGAGACCCAGTACTTC
TRBV24-1	TRBJ2-3	many	TRBD2	CATSDWAAGADTQYF	TGTGCCACCAGTGATTGGGCCGCGGGGGCAGATACGCAGTATTTT
TRBV20-1	TRBJ1-1	many	TRBD1	CSARGDRATEAFF	TGCAGTGCTAGGGGTGACAGGGCCACTGAAGCTTTCTTT
TRBV11-2	TRBJ2-7	few	TRBD1	CASSLVGDRITYEQYF	TGTGCCAGCAGCTTAGTGGGGGACAGGATTACCTACGAGCAGTACTTC
TRBV7-2	TRBJ1-1	many	-	CASSLGMGNTEAFF	TGTGCCAGCAGCTTAGGAATGGGGAACACTGAAGCTTTCTTT
TRBV5-6	TRBJ1-2	few	TRBD1	CASSSTGDHGYTF	TGTGCCAGCAGCTCAACAGGGGACCATGGCTACACCTTC
TRBV28	TRBJ2-1	-	-	CASRETGTFPYNEQFF	TGTGCCAGCAGGGAAACCGGGACATTCCCTTACAATGAGCAGTTCTTC
TRBV29-1	TRBJ1-5	-	-	CSVLWGRNQPQHF	TGCAGCGTCTTGTGGGGCCGCAATCAGCCCCAGCATTTT
TRBV6-4	TRBJ1-6	many	TRBD1	CASSDQGQGNSPLHF	TGTGCCAGCAGTGACCAAGGACAGGGTAATTCACCCCTCCACTTT
TRBV7-6	TRBJ2-3	few	-	CASSLGTLGGDTDTQYF	TGTGCCAGCAGCTTAGGAACCCTAGGGGGGGACACAGATACGCAGTATTTT
TRBV7-2	TRBJ2-5	few	-	CASSLAWGGRIQRTQYF	TGTGCCAGCAGCTTAGCATGGGGTGGGCGCATACAACGGACCCAGTACTTC
TRBV18	TRBJ2-5	-	-	CASSPVGGEETQYF	TGTGCCAGCTCACCAGTGGGAGGAGAAGAGACCCAGTACTTC
TRBV20-1	TRBJ2-3	many	-	CSATASTDTQYF	TGCAGTGCGACCGCAAGCACAGATACGCAGTATTTT
TRBV7-9	TRBJ2-3	few	-	CASLNGGPTDTQYF	TGTGCCAGCCTTAACGGGGGCCCCACAGATACGCAGTATTTT
TRBV6-1	TRBJ2-1	few	TRBD1	CASRTGGSYNEQFF	TGTGCCAGCAGAACAGGGGGCTCCTACAATGAGCAGTTCTTC
TRBV12-3/TRBV12-4	TRBJ1-4	-	-	CASSFVLNEKLFF	TGTGCCAGCTCTTTTGTCCTTAATGAAAAACTGTTTTTT
TRBV5-1	TRBJ2-5	-	-	CASRGTQKETQYF	TGCGCCAGCCGCGGAACCCAGAAAGAGACCCAGTACTTC
TRBV20-1	TRBJ1-6	many	TRBD1	CSARDFSGQGGDNSPLHF	TGCAGTGCTAGAGATTTTTCAGGACAGGGTGGGGATAATTCACCCCTCCACTTT
TRBV29-1	TRBJ1-5	many	-	CSVGSGTDQPQHF	TGCAGCGTTGGATCAGGGACCGATCAGCCCCAGCATTTT
TRBV25-1	TRBJ2-7	-	TRBD1	CASSETGTGFYEQYF	TGTGCCAGCAGTGAGACCGGGACAGGGTTCTACGAGCAGTACTTC
TRBV29-1	TRBJ1-1	few	-	CSVVIQAGTEAFF	TGCAGCGTTGTTATCCAGGCGGGCACTGAAGCTTTCTTT
TRBV25-1	TRBJ2-7	many	TRBD1	CATRRQGSYEQYF	TGTGCCACCCGAAGACAGGGCTCCTACGAGCAGTACTTC
TRBV20-1	TRBJ2-5	-	-	CSARDLEDLQETQYF	TGCAGTGCTAGAGATCTAGAAGACTTACAAGAGACCCAGTACTTC
TRBV20-1	TRBJ1-6	many	-	CSARSSGSYNSPLHF	TGCAGTGCTAGAAGTTCGGGCTCCTATAATTCACCCCTCCACTTT
TRBV12-3/TRBV12-4	TRBJ2-5	-	TRBD2	CASSFTIERGNGETQYF	TGTGCCAGCAGTTTTACAATTGAGCGGGGAAACGGAGAGACCCAGTACTTC
TRBV7-3	TRBJ1-1	-	-	CASSVGRNTEAFF	TGTGCCAGCAGCGTGGGGAGGAACACTGAAGCTTTCTTT
TRBV28	TRBJ2-5	-	-	CASTGDETQYF	TGTGCCAGCACAGGGGACGAGACCCAGTACTTC
TRBV5-1	TRBJ2-2	few	TRBD2	CASSRGLAVGELFF	TGCGCCAGCAGCCGGGGACTAGCAGTCGGGGAGCTGTTTTTT
TRBV20-1	TRBJ1-1	many	TRBD1	CSARVSRGRNTEAFF	TGCAGTGCTAGAGTTTCTAGGGGGCGGAACACTGAAGCTTTCTTT
TRBV28	TRBJ1-1	once	-	CASSLWNPMNTEAFF	TGTGCCAGCAGTTTATGGAACCCTATGAACACTGAAGCTTTCTTT
TRBV7-7	TRBJ2-1	few	-	CASSRNRESDEQFF	TGTGCCAGCAGCCGGAACAGGGAGTCCGATGAGCAGTTCTTC
TRBV20-1	TRBJ1-4	many	-	CSARQGGLTNEKLFF	TGCAGTGCTAGACAGGGAGGGCTCACTAATGAAAAACTGTTTTTT
TRBV5-5	TRBJ2-5	many	-	CASSFVGADQETQYF	TGTGCCAGCAGCTTTGTAGGGGCGGATCAAGAGACCCAGTACTTC
TRBV20-1	TRBJ1-1	many	-	CSATRDARLAFF	TGCAGTGCCACTCGGGACGCCAGGCTAGCTTTCTTT
TRBV20-1	TRBJ2-2	-	TRBD2	CSARQFVSSGVNTGELFF	TGCAGTGCTAGGCAATTCGTATCCAGCGGGGTGAACACCGGGGAGCTGTTTTTT
TRBV10-3	TRBJ2-1	-	TRBD2	CAISESPSGADNEQFF	TGTGCCATCAGTGAGTCGCCTAGCGGGGCTGACAATGAGCAGTTCTTC
TRBV20-1	TRBJ2-5	few	TRBD1	CSARDKSRQGRETQYF	TGCAGTGCTAGAGATAAATCGAGACAGGGTCGAGAGACCCAGTACTTC
TRBV12-3/TRBV12-4	TRBJ1-1	many	TRBD1	CASSPGTGAGGAEAFF	TGTGCCAGCAGTCCCGGGACAGGGGCTGGCGGAGCTGAAGCTTTCTTT
TRBV4-2	TRBJ1-1	-	TRBD1	CASSQASTGGLGNTEAFF	TGTGCCAGCAGCCAAGCCTCGACAGGGGGCTTAGGGAACACTGAAGCTTTCTTT
TRBV21-1	TRBJ1-1	-	-	CASTVGEGGCCTEAFF	TGTGCCAGCACCGTGGGGGAGGGGGGCTGTTGCACTGAAGCTTTCTTT
TRBV7-2	TRBJ2-5	few	-	CASSSGNQETQYF	TGTGCCAGCAGCTCAGGGAACCAAGAGACCCAGTACTTC
TRBV3-1	TRBJ1-1	few	-	CASTVKGTEAFF	TGTGCCAGCACGGTTAAGGGGACTGAAGCTTTCTTT
TRBV7-9	TRBJ2-1	-	-	CASSPWDRRGDEQFF	TGTGCCAGCAGCCCGTGGGACAGGCGGGGGGATGAGCAGTTCTTC
TRBV4-3	TRBJ1-6	few	-	CASRPTDSSYNSPLHF	TGCGCCAGCAGACCGACAGACAGCTCCTATAATTCACCCCTCCACTTT
TRBV20-1	TRBJ2-5	many	-	CSASSLGMEETQYF	TGCAGTGCTAGCAGTCTTGGAATGGAAGAGACCCAGTACTTC